The 26 T cell receptor beta chains in this list originate from one sample, sequenced in a study of blood T cell repertoires in COVID-19. Data came from immunoSEQ multiplex PCR; TCRdb stores just in-frame clones and leaves some out. The sample records a few hundred thousand clones, roughly nine tenths being singletons. The sequencing input was peripheral blood. These receptors were collected from a man between 18 and 29 years old with active or convalescent COVID-19.

The genes are TRBV4-1 and TRBJ2-1; weak D call: TRBD2 (5 bases). V lost 0 bases and J lost 7, with 7 bases in between. The CDR3 totals 13 residues. Germline lookup yields CDR1 MGHRA and CDR2 YSYEKL. CDR3 bases: TGCGCCAGCAGCCAAGACGCGGGTAATGAGCAGTTCTTC. Amino acid sequence: CASSQDAGNEQFF.

The gene calls are TRBV6-5 and TRBJ2-5; D possibly corresponds to TRBD2 (6 bases). The CDR3 is 14 amino acids. CDR1 is MNHEY and CDR2 is SVGAGI in the germline V gene. V lost 4 bases and J lost 7, with 16 bases in between. CDR3 protein: CASSLYPGEWTQYF. CDR3 nucleotides: TGTGCCAGCAGTTTGTATCCGGGGGAATGGACCCAGTACTTC.

This chain joins TRBV7-2 and TRBJ2-2, with a possible D match to TRBD2 (6 bases). CDR1 is SGHTA, CDR2 FQGNSA, per germline. The CDR3 sequence is 13 residues long. The V gene lost 6 bases and the J gene lost 9 bases, with 14 bases spanning the gap. The CDR3 nucleotides read TGTGCCAGCAGTCTCTTGGAGGGCCGGGAGCTGTTTTTT. Residues: CASSLLEGRELFF.

The CDR3 nucleotides are TGCGCCAGCAGCTTGGTAGCGGGGGCAACTAATGAGCAGTTCTTC. Translation: CASSLVAGATNEQFF. The chain links TRBV5-1 to TRBJ2-1; 9 positions match TRBD2. V lost 0 bases and J lost 7; bases outside the gene matches: 5. Germline-derived CDR1 and CDR2 are SGHRS and YFSETQ. The CDR3 runs 15 residues.

The chain couples TRBV20-1 to TRBJ2-1; D might be TRBD1 (5 bases). Per the germline V gene, CDR1 is DFQATT and CDR2 is SNEGSKA (reference sequence). The ends were cut back, 5 bases at V and 3 bases at J, with 5 bases in the middle. The CDR3 length is 11 residues. The CDR3 sequence: CSAGHYNEQFF. In nucleotides, the CDR3 is TGCAGTGCTGGACACTACAATGAGCAGTTCTTC.

The rearrangement joins TRBV15 to TRBJ1-6; maybe TRBD1 (5 bases). V lost 1 base, J lost 10 bases, and 14 bases lay in between. The CDR3 runs to 15 residues. Germline V gene data show CDR1 as LNHNV and CDR2 as YYDKDF (reference sequence). This CDR3 is CATSRGAGTSSPLHF. CDR3 DNA: TGTGCCACCAGCAGAGGGGCAGGGACTTCGTCACCCCTCCACTTT.

The chain uses TRBV4-1 and TRBJ1-1, with no clear D. The CDR3 runs to 13 residues. CDR1 MGHRA and CDR2 YSYEKL come from the germline V gene. V gave up 0 bases and J gave up 4 bases, with 6 bases separating them. This chain's CDR3 is CASSQDRGTEAFF. CDR3 sequence (DNA): TGCGCCAGCAGCCAAGACCGGGGCACTGAAGCTTTCTTT.

V gene TRBV2 combines with J gene TRBJ2-5, with TRBD1 as a possible D gene (6 bases). V shed 8 bases and J shed 0 bases, with 16 bases lying between them. The CDR3 is 15 residues long. Germline V CDR1 and CDR2: SNHLY, FYNNEI. CDR3 in amino acids: CASEEGHLYQETQYF. The CDR3 DNA is TGTGCCAGCGAAGAGGGACACCTGTACCAAGAGACCCAGTACTTC.

V usage is TRBV5-1 and J usage is TRBJ2-1; 7 bases fit TRBD1. Germline-derived CDR1 and CDR2 are SGHRS and YFSETQ. The trim removed 4 bases at V and 9 bases at J, leaving 7 bases unmatched. CDR3 length: 13 amino acids. As DNA, the CDR3 is TGCGCCAGCAGCGAGACAGGGAAGGCTGAGCAGTTCTTC. Amino acids: CASSETGKAEQFF.

The J gene is TRBJ2-1, the V gene TRBV6-5, with 11 bases fitting TRBD2. V lost 6 bases to trimming and J lost 8 bases; unmatched junction nucleotides: 9. This CDR3 is 15 amino acids long. Germline loops: CDR1 MNHEY, CDR2 SVGAGI. The CDR3 DNA follows: TGTGCCAGCAGGATAACTAGCGGGAGCCGGGATGAGCAGTTCTTC. It is translated as CASRITSGSRDEQFF.

The rearrangement joins TRBV3-1 (or the pseudogene TRBV3-2) to TRBJ1-1, with 7 bases matching TRBD1. The CDR3 sequence is 14 residues long. After removal of 5 bases from V and 6 bases from J, the junction contained 9 bases not matched to a gene. Germline V gene data show CDR1 as LGHDT and CDR2 as YNNKEL (reference sequence). CDR3 DNA sequence: TGTGCCAGCAGCTTCCGACAGGGTAGACCTGAAGCTTTCTTT. Amino acid sequence: CASSFRQGRPEAFF.

V usage is TRBV29-1 and J usage is TRBJ1-5, with 10 bases identical to TRBD1. Trimming cost V 4 bases and J 1 base; bases outside gene matches: 4. CDR3 size: 15 residues. The germline V gene has CDR1 SQVTM and CDR2 ANQGSEA. CDR3 region: CSVAGGQGSNQPQHF. The CDR3 DNA follows: TGCAGCGTTGCGGGGGGACAGGGGAGCAATCAGCCCCAGCATTTT.

The chain links TRBV6-5 to TRBJ1-6; D may be TRBD1 (5 bases). CDR1 and CDR2 (germline): MNHEY, SVGAGI. The CDR3 loop spans 14 amino acids. The V gene lost 10 bases and the J gene lost 7 bases, with 17 bases spanning the gap. As DNA, the CDR3 is TGTGCCACCATGCGACAGTCCCTGAATTCACCCCTCCACTTT. It yields the protein CATMRQSLNSPLHF.

The V gene is TRBV4-1, the J gene TRBJ2-1; 12 bases match TRBD2. This CDR3 spans 17 amino acids. Trimming cost V 2 bases and J 4 bases; bases outside gene matches: 6. From germline, CDR1 is MGHRA and CDR2 YSYEKL. The CDR3 protein is CASSQRQGTSGYNEQFF. DNA for the CDR3: TGCGCCAGCAGCCAACGCCAGGGGACTAGCGGGTACAATGAGCAGTTCTTC.

V usage is TRBV3-1 (or the pseudogene TRBV3-2) and J usage is TRBJ1-1; the D gene is possibly TRBD1 (5 bases). V lost 5 bases, J lost 4 bases, and 8 bases lay in between. The CDR3 length is 12 residues. In germline, CDR1 is LGHDT, CDR2 YNNKEL (reference sequence). CDR3 protein: CASSAGGTEAFF. CDR3 in DNA: TGTGCCAGCAGCGCCGGGGGCACTGAAGCTTTCTTT.

This clone was seen just once. The chain recombines TRBV4-1 with TRBJ1-2; TRBD1 might be the D (5 bases). Germline lookup yields CDR1 MGHRA and CDR2 YSYEKL. The CDR3 sequence is 14 residues long. V was clipped by 6 bases and J by 4 bases, with 15 bases between them. CDR3 bases: TGCGCCAGCAGTCAGACAGAAATTTTCTATGGCTACACCTTC. Its translation is CASSQTEIFYGYTF.

The chain carries TRBV27 and TRBJ2-2; D is perhaps TRBD1 (6 bases). Germline CDR1 and CDR2: MNHEY and SMNVEV (reference sequence). Trimming took 5 bases from V and 12 from J, leaving 13 bases between them. This CDR3 comprises 12 residues. In nucleotides, the CDR3 is TGTGCCAGCAGTCCCGCCTGGGGGCAGCTGTTTTTT. The encoded protein is CASSPAWGQLFF.

This chain joins TRBV4-1 and TRBJ2-7, with D possibly being TRBD1 (6 bases). The CDR3 runs to 16 residues. Germline V gives CDR1 MGHRA, CDR2 YSYEKL. Trimming took off 4 bases at V and 0 bases at J, with 16 bases between the two ends. The CDR3 DNA reads TGCGCCAGCAGCCGGGGACACCGGGACCTCTCCTACGAGCAGTACTTC. Translating gives CASSRGHRDLSYEQYF.

J is TRBJ1-1 and V is TRBV7-9, with 8 bases aligning to TRBD1. The germline CDR1 and CDR2 sequences are SEHNR and FQNEAQ (reference sequence). The ends lost 5 bases at V and 6 bases at J; junction bases unmatched: 8. This CDR3 is built from 14 residues. For the CDR3, the DNA is TGTGCCAGCAGCCCCCAGGGGGCTCTCGCTGAAGCTTTCTTT. This codes for CASSPQGALAEAFF.

The CDR3 region is CASSLAGGYQETQYF. In DNA form, the CDR3 reads TGTGCCAGCAGCTTAGCGGGGGGGTACCAAGAGACCCAGTACTTC. The chain carries TRBV7-6 and TRBJ2-5, with 7 positions matching TRBD2. V trimming: 0 bases; J trimming: 0 bases; junction bases outside the gene matches: 1. The germline CDR1 and CDR2 sequences are SGHVS and FNYEAQ. The CDR3 runs to 15 residues.

As concerns this clone: Other nucleotide sequences from this sample produce the same CDR3. The chain employs TRBV4-3 and TRBJ1-2; D is possibly TRBD1 (5 bases). V lost 0 bases, J lost 4 bases, and 12 bases lay in between. This CDR3 has 15 amino acids. CDR1 and CDR2 from the germline V gene are LGHNA and YSLEER. CDR3: CASSQEGGRVYGYTF. DNA of the CDR3: TGCGCCAGCAGCCAAGAGGGGGGACGGGTCTATGGCTACACCTTC.

The V gene is TRBV19, the J gene TRBJ1-5; D is unresolved. Trimming removed 5 bases from V and 9 bases from J, with 17 bases in between. This CDR3 has 14 residues. Germline V lookup: CDR1 LNHDA, CDR2 SQIVND (reference sequence). The CDR3 DNA follows: TGTGCCAGTAGTCCCGACTCGGCGTTTCGGCCCCAGCATTTT. Translated: CASSPDSAFRPQHF. The complete variable domain, with remaining parts taken from reference TRBV19 and TRBJ1-5, reads DGGITQSPKYLFRKEGQNVTLSCEQNLNHDAMYWYRQDPGQGLRLIYYSQIVNDFQKGDIAEGYSVSREKKESFPLTVTSAQKNPTAFYLCASSPDSAFRPQHFGDGTRLSIL.

The V gene is TRBV4-1, the J gene TRBJ2-3; D is perhaps TRBD2 (6 bases). Trimming took off 4 bases at V and 1 base at J, with 9 bases between the two ends. This CDR3 spans 14 amino acids. Germline V lookup: CDR1 MGHRA, CDR2 YSYEKL. As DNA, the CDR3 is TGCGCCAGCAGCCGAGCGGGCCGCACAGATACGCAGTATTTT. Protein product: CASSRAGRTDTQYF.

This clone was seen only once. The chain joins TRBV7-9 to TRBJ2-5; TRBD1 agrees at 9 bases. The V segment lost 2 bases and the J segment 5 bases; nucleotides outside the gene matches: 3. The CDR3 loop spans 14 amino acids. CDR1 is SEHNR and CDR2 is FQNEAQ in the germline V gene (reference sequence). The CDR3 here is CASSLRTGVETQYF. The CDR3, as DNA: TGTGCCAGCAGCTTACGGACAGGGGTGGAGACCCAGTACTTC.

This chain joins TRBV4-2 and TRBJ2-3, with TRBD2 as a possible D gene (6 bases). The CDR3 runs to 15 residues. The V and J ends lost 0 bases and 5 bases respectively, with 12 bases between them. The germline V gene encodes CDR1 LGHNA and CDR2 YNFKEQ. The CDR3 loop reads CASSQDSTSIDTQYF. The CDR3 DNA is TGTGCCAGCAGCCAAGATTCGACTAGTATAGATACGCAGTATTTT.

Note on this clone: The sample carries other DNA sequences with the same CDR3. The chain carries TRBV27 and TRBJ2-7; D is possibly TRBD2 (5 bases). With 0 bases removed from V and 2 bases from J, the gap between germline ends came to 5 bases. Germline CDR1 reads MNHEY; CDR2 reads SMNVEV (reference sequence). The CDR3 is made up of 13 amino acids. The CDR3 sequence: CASSLSGAYEQYF. The CDR3 region has the DNA TGTGCCAGCAGTTTATCGGGAGCCTACGAGCAGTACTTC.